Ten or more counts support the clone carrying this T cell receptor (beta chain). Its antigen remains unidentified. The data were taken from a study of spatial heterogeneity in lung cancer. At the level of the study: Sequenced follow-up PBMC samples came a median of around 2 years after resection, where available.

Described time point: blood at routine non-recurrence follow-up after resection. Whole RNA, isolated from tumor, nontumor lung or frozen PBMC, was sequenced without prior sorting. Study outcomes and limitations: Circulating ubiquitous expanded tumor TCRs were observed more frequently at resection than at follow-up.

TCRdb ran MiXCR on the 5' RACE reads and lists one entry per CDR3 protein. Of 50,000 to 60,000 distinct CDR3 sequences listed, roughly 7.4% were seen once; the top ten hold less than 45%. The CDR3 length is 14 residues. Germline lookup yields CDR1 DFQATT and CDR2 SNEGSKA (reference sequence). V usage is TRBV20-1 and J usage is TRBJ2-3; 7 nucleotides line up with TRBD2. This material consisted of PBMCs, taken at follow-up. The receptor comes from a female donor with early-stage non-small cell lung cancer. The CDR3 region is CTPTRGDPTDTQYF. The CDR3, as DNA: TGCACTCCCACCCGGGGGGATCCCACAGATACGCAGTATTTT.